This T cell receptor beta chain was observed in a study of beta chain features in type 1 diabetes. As for the study in general: Cells sorted and examined across all samples totaled nearly 110,000,000. Study results and limitations: Patients and controls would share equally any PCR tilt toward shorter templates. Type 1 diabetes patients had TCRB CDR3s that were shorter (moderately but significantly so) in all four CD4+ subsets.

The sequenced template was cDNA made from the entire isolated RNA. The table came from immunoSEQ multiplex PCR; TCRdb's copy has only in-frame clones and leaves some out. The sample holds about 300,000 clones; 8% are singletons and the top ten take under 1.3%. A remark on this clone: No antigen is known for it.

CDR1 MNHNY and CDR2 SVGAGI come from the germline V gene (reference sequence). The CDR3 has 14 residues. V lost 6 bases and J 0 bases, leaving 9 bases between the germline ends. The sample consisted of central memory CD4+ T cells from blood. The V gene is TRBV6-6, the J gene TRBJ1-5; D not resolved. This receptor was taken from a woman between 18 and 30 years old in good health. This chain's CDR3 is CASSLTSSNQPQHF. CDR3 nucleotide sequence: TGTGCCAGCAGCCTAACGAGTAGCAATCAGCCCCAGCATTTT.